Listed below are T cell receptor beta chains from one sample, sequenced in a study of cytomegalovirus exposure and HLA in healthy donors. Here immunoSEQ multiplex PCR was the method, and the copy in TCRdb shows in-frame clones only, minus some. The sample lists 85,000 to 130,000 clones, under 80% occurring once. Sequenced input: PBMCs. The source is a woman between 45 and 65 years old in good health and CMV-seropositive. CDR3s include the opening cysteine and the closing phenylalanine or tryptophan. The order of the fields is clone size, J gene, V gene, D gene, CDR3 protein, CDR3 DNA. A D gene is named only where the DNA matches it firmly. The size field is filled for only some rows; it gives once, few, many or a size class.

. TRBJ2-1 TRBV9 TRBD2 CASSVDLAGVVNEQFF TGTGCCAGCAGCGTAGATCTAGCGGGGGTCGTTAATGAGCAGTTCTTC
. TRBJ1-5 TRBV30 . CAWSGQTLAQPQHF TGTGCCTGGAGCGGACAAACCCTCGCCCAGCCCCAGCATTTT
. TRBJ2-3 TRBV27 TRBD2 CASSLAGGYDTQYF TGTGCCAGCAGTTTAGCGGGGGGGTATGATACGCAGTATTTT
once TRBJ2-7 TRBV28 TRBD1 CASSGTGAQFSYEQYF TGTGCCAGCAGTGGGACAGGGGCCCAATTCTCCTACGAGCAGTACTTC
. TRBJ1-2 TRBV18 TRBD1 CASSPSGQEARGGYTF TGTGCCAGCTCACCGTCGGGACAGGAGGCTCGCGGTGGCTACACCTTC
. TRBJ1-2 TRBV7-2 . CASSFTGYGYTF TGTGCCAGCAGCTTTACAGGCTATGGCTACACCTTC
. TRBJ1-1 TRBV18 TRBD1 CASSPDRVTEAFF TGTGCCAGCTCACCGGACAGGGTGACTGAAGCTTTCTTT
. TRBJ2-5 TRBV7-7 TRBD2 CASSSTSGDKQETQYF TGTGCTAGCAGCTCTACTAGCGGGGACAAACAAGAGACCCAGTACTTC
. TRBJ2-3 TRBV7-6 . CASSLLAGSDTQYF TGTGCCAGCAGCTTACTTGCAGGGTCAGATACGCAGTATTTT
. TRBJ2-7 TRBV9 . CASSPEGPPYEQYF TGTGCCAGCAGCCCTGAGGGCCCGCCCTACGAGCAGTACTTC